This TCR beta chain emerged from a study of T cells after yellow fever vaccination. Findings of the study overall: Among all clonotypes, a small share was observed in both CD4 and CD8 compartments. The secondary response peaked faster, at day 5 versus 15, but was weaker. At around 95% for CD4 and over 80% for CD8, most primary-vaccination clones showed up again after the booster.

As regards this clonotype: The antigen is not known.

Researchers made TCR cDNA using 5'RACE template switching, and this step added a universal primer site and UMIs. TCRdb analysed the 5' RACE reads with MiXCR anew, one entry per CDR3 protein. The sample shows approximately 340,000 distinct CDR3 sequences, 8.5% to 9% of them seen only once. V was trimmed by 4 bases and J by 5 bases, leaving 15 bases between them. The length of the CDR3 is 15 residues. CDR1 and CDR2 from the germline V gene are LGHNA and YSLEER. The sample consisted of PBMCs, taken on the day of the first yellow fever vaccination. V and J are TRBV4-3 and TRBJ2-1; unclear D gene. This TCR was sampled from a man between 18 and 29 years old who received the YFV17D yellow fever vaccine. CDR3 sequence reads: CASSPRAYLDNEQFF. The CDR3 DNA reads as TGCGCCAGCAGCCCCCGGGCTTACCTCGACAATGAGCAGTTCTTC.